Listed below are T cell receptor beta chains from one sample, sequenced in a study of blood T cell repertoires in COVID-19. TCRdb's copy holds only in-frame clones and misses some; the assay was immunoSEQ multiplex PCR. Here the sample spans tens of thousands of clones, roughly 81% being singletons. Sequenced input: peripheral blood. These receptors were taken from a man aged 70-80 years with acute or convalescent COVID-19. Both conserved end residues are trimmed from each CDR3.

J gene,V gene,CDR3 protein
TRBJ2-7,TRBV4-3,ASSTRTGAYEQY
TRBJ2-7,TRBV9,ASSLTGTSGGGEQY
TRBJ2-3,TRBV7-3,ASSLNRATDTQY
TRBJ2-7,TRBV7-9,ASSPRGTGSYEQY
TRBJ1-2,TRBV30,AWSPGAGANYGYT
TRBJ1-5,TRBV28,ASSLEGQGFGQPQH
TRBJ1-6,TRBV11-3,ASSRGISSPLH
TRBJ2-7,TRBV5-8,ASRRTGAYEQY
TRBJ2-7,TRBV6-5,ASSTGGRSYEQY
TRBJ1-1,TRBV5-1,ASSLESGSNTEAF
TRBJ2-7,TRBV7-3,ASSLTHGGSYEQY
TRBJ2-7,TRBV10-1,ASQASGTYEQY
TRBJ2-7,TRBV18,ASSSQRGGSSYEQY
TRBJ2-5,TRBV11-2,ASSLGLVETQY
TRBJ1-2,TRBV6-6,ASDHRDPPHGRGYT
TRBJ2-1,TRBV28,ASESPGSSSYNEQF
TRBJ2-3,TRBV3-1/TRBV3-2,ASSPREGSTDTQY
TRBJ2-3,TRBV11-3,ASSLGAGTDTQY
TRBJ2-3,TRBV7-8,ASSSSLAALTDTQY
TRBJ2-7,TRBV5-6,ASSSQGGTYEQY
TRBJ1-1,TRBV10-1,ASSPSRDILRTEAF
TRBJ2-1,TRBV29-1,SVRSGRASYNEQF
TRBJ1-1,TRBV19,ASSILRTGGEAF
TRBJ1-5,TRBV9,ASSVAVAGPQH
TRBJ2-6,TRBV7-3,ASSLATPGANVLT
TRBJ2-5,TRBV25-1,ASSRGTTGGRRGETQY
TRBJ2-7,TRBV27,ASSPMGPSRLAPSSYEQY
TRBJ2-2,TRBV27,ASSPTSGRAGTGELF
TRBJ2-1,TRBV30,AWSVGGEREQF
TRBJ1-5,TRBV6-2/TRBV6-3,ASSSGTQPQH
TRBJ2-3,TRBV6-1,ASSEGRGRTQRTSGRAGDTQY
TRBJ2-2,TRBV4-1,ASSQDRGPTGELF
TRBJ2-1,TRBV21-1,ASSEGPRDEQF
TRBJ2-1,TRBV7-9,ASSPENEQF
TRBJ2-5,TRBV2,ASSEHRPGETQY
TRBJ1-5,TRBV4-1,ASSLQLHQPQH
TRBJ2-3,TRBV5-1,ASSLEGGRTGVSDTQY
TRBJ1-5,TRBV15,ATSRQANQPQH
TRBJ2-5,TRBV18,ASSPLDTQETQY
TRBJ2-5,TRBV3-1/TRBV3-2,ASSLPGQGGETQY
TRBJ1-2,TRBV5-6,ASTVRSFWSGYT